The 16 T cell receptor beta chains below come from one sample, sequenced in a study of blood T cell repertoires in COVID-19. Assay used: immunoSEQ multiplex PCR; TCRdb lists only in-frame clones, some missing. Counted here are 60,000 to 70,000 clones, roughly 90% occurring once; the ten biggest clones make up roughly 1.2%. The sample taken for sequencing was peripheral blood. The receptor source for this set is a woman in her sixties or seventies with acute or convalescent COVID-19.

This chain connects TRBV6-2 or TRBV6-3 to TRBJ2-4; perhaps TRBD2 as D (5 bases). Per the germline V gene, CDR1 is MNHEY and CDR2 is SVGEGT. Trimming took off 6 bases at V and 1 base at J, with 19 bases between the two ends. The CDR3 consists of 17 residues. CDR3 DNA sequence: TGTGCCAGCAGCTCCCTGGACTCCCCCGGGGCCAAAAACATTCAGTACTTC. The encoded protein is CASSSLDSPGAKNIQYF.

The DNA of the CDR3 is TGCAGCGTTACCCAGGGTTTAATCGATCAGCCCCAGCATTTT. Its translation: CSVTQGLIDQPQHF. V usage is TRBV29-1 and J usage is TRBJ1-5; a possible D gene is TRBD1 (5 bases). This CDR3 has 14 residues. CDR1 is SQVTM and CDR2 is ANQGSEA in the germline V gene. Trimming left V 5 bases short and J 5 bases short, with 16 bases between.

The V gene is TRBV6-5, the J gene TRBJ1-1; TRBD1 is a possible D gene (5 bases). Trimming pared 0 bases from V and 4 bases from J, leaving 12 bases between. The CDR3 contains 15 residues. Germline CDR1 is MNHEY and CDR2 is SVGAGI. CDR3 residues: CASSYSQGWSTEAFF. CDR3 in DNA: TGTGCCAGCAGTTACTCCCAGGGCTGGAGCACTGAAGCTTTCTTT.

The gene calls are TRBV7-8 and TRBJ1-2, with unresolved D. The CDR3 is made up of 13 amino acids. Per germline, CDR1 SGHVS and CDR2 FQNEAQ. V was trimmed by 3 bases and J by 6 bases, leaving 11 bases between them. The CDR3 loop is CASSFSRKDGYTF. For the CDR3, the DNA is TGTGCCAGCAGCTTCTCCAGGAAAGATGGCTACACCTTC.

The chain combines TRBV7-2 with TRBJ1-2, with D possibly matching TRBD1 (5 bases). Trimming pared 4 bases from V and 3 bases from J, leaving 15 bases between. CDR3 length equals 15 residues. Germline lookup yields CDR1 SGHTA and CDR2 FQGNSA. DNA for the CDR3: TGTGCCAGCAGCTCCGCCATAGACAGCGACTATGGCTACACCTTC. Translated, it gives CASSSAIDSDYGYTF.

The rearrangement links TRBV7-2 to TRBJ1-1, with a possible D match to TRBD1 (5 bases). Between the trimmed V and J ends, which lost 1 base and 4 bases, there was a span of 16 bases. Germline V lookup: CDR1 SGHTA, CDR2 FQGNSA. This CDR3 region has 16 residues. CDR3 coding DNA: TGTGCCAGCAGCTTAGTCGCAGGGCGTGTATTCACTGAAGCTTTCTTT. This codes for CASSLVAGRVFTEAFF.

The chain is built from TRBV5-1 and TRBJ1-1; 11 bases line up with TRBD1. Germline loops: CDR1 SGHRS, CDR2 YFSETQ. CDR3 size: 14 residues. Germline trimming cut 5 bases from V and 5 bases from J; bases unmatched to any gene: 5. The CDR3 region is CASRAGQGVTEAFF. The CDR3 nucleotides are TGCGCCAGCAGAGCGGGACAGGGGGTAACTGAAGCTTTCTTT.

CDR3 coding DNA: TGCGCCAGCAGCCGGGTTGTAGGGGGACCGGGGAATACGCAGTATTTT. Its translation: CASSRVVGGPGNTQYF. V usage is TRBV5-1 and J usage is TRBJ2-3, with D perhaps TRBD1 (6 bases). The CDR3 has 16 residues. CDR1 is SGHRS and CDR2 is YFSETQ in the germline V gene. Trimming removed 4 bases at V and 7 bases at J, with 22 bases between.

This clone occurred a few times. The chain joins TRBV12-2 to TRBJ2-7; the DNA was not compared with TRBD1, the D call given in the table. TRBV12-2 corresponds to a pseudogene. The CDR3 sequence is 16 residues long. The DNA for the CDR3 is TGTGCAAGTCGCTTAGGTGGACAGGAAAGACCCAGCGAGCAGTACGTC. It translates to CASRLGGQERPSEQYV.

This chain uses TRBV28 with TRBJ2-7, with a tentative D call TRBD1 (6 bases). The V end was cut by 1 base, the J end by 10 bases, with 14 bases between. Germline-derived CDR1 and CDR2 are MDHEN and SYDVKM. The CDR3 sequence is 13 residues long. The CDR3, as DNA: TGTGCCAGCAGTTTATTGTCAGGGGCTGCTCAGTACGTC. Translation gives CASSLLSGAAQYV.

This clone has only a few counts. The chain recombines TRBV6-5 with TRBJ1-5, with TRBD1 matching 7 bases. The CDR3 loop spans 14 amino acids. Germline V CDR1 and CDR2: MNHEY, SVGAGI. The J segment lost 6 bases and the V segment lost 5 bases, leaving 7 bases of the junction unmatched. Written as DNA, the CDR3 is TGTGCCAGCAGTACTAAGGGGGCTGGTCAGCCCCAGCATTTT. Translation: CASSTKGAGQPQHF.

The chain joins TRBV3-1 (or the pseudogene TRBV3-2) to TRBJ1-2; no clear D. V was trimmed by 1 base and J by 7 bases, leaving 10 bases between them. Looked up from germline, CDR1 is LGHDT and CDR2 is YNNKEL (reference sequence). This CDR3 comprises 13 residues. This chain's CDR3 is CASSQVSYGGYTF. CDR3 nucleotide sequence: TGTGCCAGCAGCCAAGTAAGTTACGGTGGCTACACCTTC.

The CDR3, as DNA: TGTGCCAGCAGTTACTCGTCACAGGGGAACTATGGCTACACCTTC. As protein: CASSYSSQGNYGYTF. The rearrangement links TRBV6-5 to TRBJ1-2; 7 bases map to TRBD1. V dropped 0 bases and J dropped 2; count of bases not matched to a gene: 3. CDR1 is MNHEY and CDR2 is SVGAGI in the germline V gene. The CDR3 sequence is 15 residues long.

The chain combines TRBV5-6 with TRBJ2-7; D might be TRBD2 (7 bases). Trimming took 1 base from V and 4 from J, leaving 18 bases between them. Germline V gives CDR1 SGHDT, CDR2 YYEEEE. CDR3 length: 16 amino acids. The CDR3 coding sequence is TGTGCCAGCAGCTTGCGGGGGGCCGGATTGGGATACGAGCAGTACGTC. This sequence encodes CASSLRGAGLGYEQYV.

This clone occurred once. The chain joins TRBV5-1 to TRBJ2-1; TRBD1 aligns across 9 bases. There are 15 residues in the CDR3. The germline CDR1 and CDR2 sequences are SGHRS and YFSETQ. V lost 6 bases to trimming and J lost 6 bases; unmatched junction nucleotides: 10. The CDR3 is CASTPAGQGPNEQFF. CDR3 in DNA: TGCGCCAGCACCCCTGCAGGACAGGGGCCCAATGAGCAGTTCTTC.

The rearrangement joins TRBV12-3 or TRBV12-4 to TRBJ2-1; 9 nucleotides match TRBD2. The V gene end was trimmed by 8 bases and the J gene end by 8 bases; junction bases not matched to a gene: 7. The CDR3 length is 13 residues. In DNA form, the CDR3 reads TGTGCCAGCTGGACTAGCGAGTGGGATGAGCAGTTCTTC. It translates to CASWTSEWDEQFF.